The source of this TCR beta chain is a study of memory CD4+ T cells and cytomegalovirus serostatus. Between the trimmed V and J ends, which lost 4 bases and 6 bases, there was a span of 18 bases. The CDR3 is made up of 15 amino acids. Germline CDR1 reads SEHNR; CDR2 reads FQNEAQ (reference sequence). Concerning this clone: Its cognate antigen is unknown.

The sort gate was single viable CD3+CD4+CD8-CD45RO+ cells for memory CD4+ T cells. Serostatus was set by detecting CMV pp150, pp28, p38, p52 IgG. Repertoires were generated with immunoSEQ multiplex PCR, while TCRdb's copy carries only in-frame clones and drops some. The table shows about 47,000 clones, with roughly four fifths occurring only once. Study-level points and caveats: About 40% of the roughly 150 known CMV-associated TCRbeta sequences appeared in CD4+ memory.

Sequenced: memory CD4+ T cells from blood. The chain combines TRBV7-9 with TRBJ1-1, with D unclear. The receptor's source is an adult in good health and CMV-seropositive. CDR3 sequence reads: CASSSRSLSGAEAFF. The DNA for the CDR3 is TGTGCCAGCAGCTCACGCTCGCTCTCGGGAGCTGAAGCTTTCTTT. The entire variable domain, with the rest obtained from reference TRBV7-9 and TRBJ1-1, is as follows: DTGVSQNPRHKITKRGQNVTFRCDPISEHNRLYWYRQTLGQGPEFLTYFQNEAQLEKSRLLSDRFSAERPKGSFSTLEIQRTEQGDSAMYLCASSSRSLSGAEAFFGQGTRLTVV.